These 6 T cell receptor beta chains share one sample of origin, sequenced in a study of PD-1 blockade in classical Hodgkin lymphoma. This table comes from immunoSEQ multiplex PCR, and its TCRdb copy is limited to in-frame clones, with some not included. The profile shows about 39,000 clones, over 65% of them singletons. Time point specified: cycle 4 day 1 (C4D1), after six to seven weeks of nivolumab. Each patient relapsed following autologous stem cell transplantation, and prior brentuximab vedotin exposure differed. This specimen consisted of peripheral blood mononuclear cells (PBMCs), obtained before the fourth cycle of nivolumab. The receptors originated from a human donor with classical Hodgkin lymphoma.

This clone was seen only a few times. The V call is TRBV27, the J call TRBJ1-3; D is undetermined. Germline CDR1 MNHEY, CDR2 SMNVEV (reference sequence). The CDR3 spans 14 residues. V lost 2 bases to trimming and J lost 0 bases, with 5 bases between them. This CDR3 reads CASSLGPSGNTIYF. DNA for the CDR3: TGTGCCAGCAGTTTAGGACCCTCTGGAAACACCATATATTTT.

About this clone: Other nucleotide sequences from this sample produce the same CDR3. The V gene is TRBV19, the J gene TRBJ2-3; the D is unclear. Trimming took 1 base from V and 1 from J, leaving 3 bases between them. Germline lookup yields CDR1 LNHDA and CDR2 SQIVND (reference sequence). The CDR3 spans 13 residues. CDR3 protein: CASSIGGTDTQYF. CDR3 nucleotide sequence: TGTGCCAGTAGTATAGGGGGCACAGATACGCAGTATTTT.

The CDR3 region has the DNA TGCAGCGTTGCCGGGGAGGAGCAGTTCTTC. Translating gives CSVAGEEQFF. This chain links TRBV29-1 with TRBJ2-1; perhaps TRBD2 as D (5 bases). This CDR3 is 10 amino acids long. Germline V gene lookup returns CDR1 SQVTM and CDR2 ANQGSEA. V lost 4 bases and J 10 bases, leaving 8 bases between the germline ends.

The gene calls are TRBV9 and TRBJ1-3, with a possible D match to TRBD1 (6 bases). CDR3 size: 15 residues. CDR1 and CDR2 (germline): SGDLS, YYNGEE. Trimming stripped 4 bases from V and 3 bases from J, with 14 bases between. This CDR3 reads CASSPADRIGNTIYF. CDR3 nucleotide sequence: TGTGCCAGCAGCCCCGCTGACAGGATTGGAAACACCATATATTTT. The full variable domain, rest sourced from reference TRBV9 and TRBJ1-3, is DSGVTQTPKHLITATGQRVTLRCSPRSGDLSVYWYQQSLDQGLQFLIQYYNGEERAKGNILERFSAQQFPDLHSELNLSSLELGDSALYFCASSPADRIGNTIYFGEGSWLTVV.

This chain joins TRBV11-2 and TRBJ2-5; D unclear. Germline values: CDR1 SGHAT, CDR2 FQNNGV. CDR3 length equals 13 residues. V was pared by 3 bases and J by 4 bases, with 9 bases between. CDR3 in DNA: TGTGCCAGCAGCTTTGGGGATGGAGAGACCCAGTACTTC. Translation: CASSFGDGETQYF.

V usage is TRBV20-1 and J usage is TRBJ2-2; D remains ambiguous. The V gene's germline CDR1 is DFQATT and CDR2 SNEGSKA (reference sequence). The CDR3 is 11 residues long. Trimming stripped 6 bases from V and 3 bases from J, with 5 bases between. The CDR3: CSASYTGELFF. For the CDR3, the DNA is TGCAGTGCCAGCTACACCGGGGAGCTGTTTTTT.